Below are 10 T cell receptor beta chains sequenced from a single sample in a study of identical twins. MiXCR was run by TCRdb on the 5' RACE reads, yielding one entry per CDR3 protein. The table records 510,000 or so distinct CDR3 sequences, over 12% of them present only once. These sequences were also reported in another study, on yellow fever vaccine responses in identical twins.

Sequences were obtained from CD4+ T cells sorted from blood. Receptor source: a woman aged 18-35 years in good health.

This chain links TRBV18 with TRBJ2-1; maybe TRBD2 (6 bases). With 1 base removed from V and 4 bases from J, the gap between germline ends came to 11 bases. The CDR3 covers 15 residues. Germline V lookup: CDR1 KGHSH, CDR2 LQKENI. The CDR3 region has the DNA TGTGCCAGCTCACCACGTCAGCGGGTATACAATGAGCAGTTCTTC. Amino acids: CASSPRQRVYNEQFF.

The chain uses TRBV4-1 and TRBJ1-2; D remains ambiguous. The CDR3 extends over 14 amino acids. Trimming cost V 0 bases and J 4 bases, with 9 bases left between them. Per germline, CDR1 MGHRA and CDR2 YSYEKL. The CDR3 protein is CASSQEWRTYGYTF. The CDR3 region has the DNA TGCGCCAGCAGCCAAGAGTGGAGAACCTATGGCTACACCTTC.

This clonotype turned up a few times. CDR3 sequence: CAISGGLDNQPQHF. CDR3 in DNA: TGTGCCATCAGTGGAGGGCTTGACAATCAGCCCCAGCATTTT. The V and J genes are TRBV10-3 and TRBJ1-5; D is ambiguous. Germline-derived CDR1 and CDR2 are ENHRY and SYGVKD. Trimming left V 4 bases short and J 3 bases short, with 10 bases between. The CDR3 extends over 14 amino acids.

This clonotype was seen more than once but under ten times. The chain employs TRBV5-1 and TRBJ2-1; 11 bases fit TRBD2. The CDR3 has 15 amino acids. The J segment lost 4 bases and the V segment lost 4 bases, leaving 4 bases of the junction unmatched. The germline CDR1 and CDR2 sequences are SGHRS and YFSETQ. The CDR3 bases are TGCGCCAGCAGCCGCGGGACTAGCGGTTACAATGAGCAGTTCTTC. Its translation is CASSRGTSGYNEQFF.

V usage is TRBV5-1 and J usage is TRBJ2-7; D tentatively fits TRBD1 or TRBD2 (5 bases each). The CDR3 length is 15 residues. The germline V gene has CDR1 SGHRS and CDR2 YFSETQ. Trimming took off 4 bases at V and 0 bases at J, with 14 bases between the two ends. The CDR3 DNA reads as TGCGCCAGCAGCCATGCCCCAGGGAGCTCCTACGAGCAGTACGTC. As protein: CASSHAPGSSYEQYV.

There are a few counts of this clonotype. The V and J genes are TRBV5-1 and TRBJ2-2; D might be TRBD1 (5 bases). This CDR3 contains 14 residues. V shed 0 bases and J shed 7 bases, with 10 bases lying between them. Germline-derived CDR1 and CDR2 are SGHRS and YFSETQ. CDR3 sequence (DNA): TGCGCCAGCAGCTTGGGACAGTCTGTCGGGGAGCTGTTTTTT. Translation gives CASSLGQSVGELFF.

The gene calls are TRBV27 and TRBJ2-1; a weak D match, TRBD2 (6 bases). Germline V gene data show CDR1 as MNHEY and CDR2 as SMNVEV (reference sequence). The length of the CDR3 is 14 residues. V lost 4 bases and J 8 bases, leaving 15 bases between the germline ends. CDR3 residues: CASSSRDSSYEQFF. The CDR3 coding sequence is TGTGCCAGCAGTTCACGGGACTCATCCTATGAGCAGTTCTTC.

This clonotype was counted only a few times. The CDR3, as DNA: TGTGCCAGCAGTGAAAAAAGGACGGGCACTGAAGCTTTCTTT. It codes for CASSEKRTGTEAFF. J is TRBJ1-1 and V is TRBV6-1; D is ambiguous. Trimming stripped 2 bases from V and 4 bases from J, with 11 bases between. The CDR3 runs to 14 residues. Germline loops: CDR1 MNHNS, CDR2 SASEGT.

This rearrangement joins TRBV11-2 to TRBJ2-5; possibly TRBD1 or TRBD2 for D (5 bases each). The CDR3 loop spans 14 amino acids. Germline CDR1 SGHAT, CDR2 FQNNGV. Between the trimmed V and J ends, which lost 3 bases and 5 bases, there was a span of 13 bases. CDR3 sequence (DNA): TGTGCCAGCAGCTTTCAGAGGGGTGGGGAGACCCAGTACTTC. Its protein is CASSFQRGGETQYF.

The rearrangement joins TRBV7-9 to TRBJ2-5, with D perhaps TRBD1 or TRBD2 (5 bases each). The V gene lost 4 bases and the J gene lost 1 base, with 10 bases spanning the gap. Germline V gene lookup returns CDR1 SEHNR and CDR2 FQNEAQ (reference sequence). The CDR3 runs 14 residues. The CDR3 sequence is CASSWDGRQETQYF. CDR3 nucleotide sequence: TGTGCCAGCAGCTGGGACGGACGCCAAGAGACCCAGTACTTC.